These 11 T cell receptor beta chains were sequenced from one sample in a study of regulatory T cells in long-lasting Graves disease. Combining iRepertoire HTBI primers with Arm-PCR of CDR3 regions, the authors built TCR beta libraries. TCRdb reprocessed the multiplex PCR reads with MiXCR, giving one entry per CDR3 protein. This sample carries 400,000 to 500,000 distinct CDR3 sequences, about 15% of them seen once, and the ten largest clones take 7.8%. The time point was: newly diagnosed GD, antithyroid drugs for less than 3 months. Construction of the TCR library relied on RNA isolated from PBMCs. This sample also appeared in a second study, on T cells in Graves' hyperthyroidism and ophthalmopathy.

The specimen was peripheral blood mononuclear cells (PBMCs), collected at new diagnosis, from a patient treated with antithyroid drugs. The source of these receptors is a woman aged 40 to 49 with Graves disease.

This clonotype was detected many times. The gene calls are TRBV20-1 and TRBJ2-3; 15 bases match TRBD2. Trimming cost V 6 bases and J 4 bases; bases outside gene matches: 5. Per the germline V gene, CDR1 is DFQATT and CDR2 is SNEGSKA (reference sequence). This CDR3 spans 15 amino acids. CDR3 in amino acids: CSASGLAGGADTQYF. The CDR3 nucleotides are TGCAGTGCCTCCGGACTAGCGGGAGGGGCAGATACGCAGTATTTT.

The chain carries TRBV7-9 and TRBJ2-2, with a possible D match to TRBD2 (5 bases). Looked up from germline, CDR1 is SEHNR and CDR2 is FQNEAQ (reference sequence). Deletions cut 2 bases from V and 7 bases from J, with 14 bases between. This CDR3 spans 15 amino acids. The CDR3 is CASSLFPSEGGELFF. The CDR3 DNA sequence: TGTGCCAGCAGCTTATTTCCCAGCGAGGGCGGGGAGCTGTTTTTT.

This clonotype was recorded only once. V and J are TRBV2 and TRBJ2-2; D might be TRBD1 (5 bases). Trimming took 4 bases from V and 4 from J, leaving 7 bases between them. Germline V CDR1 and CDR2: SNHLY, FYNNEI. The CDR3 totals 13 residues. The chain's CDR3 is CASSGQSTGELFF. CDR3 DNA sequence: TGTGCCAGCAGTGGACAGTCCACCGGGGAGCTGTTTTTT.

With regard to this clonotype: A much larger clone differs from this one at a single base, so this may be a read error. V is TRBV19 and J is TRBJ2-7; D possibly matches TRBD1 or TRBD2 (5 bases each). CDR3 size: 14 residues. V was clipped by 3 bases and J by 2 bases, with 11 bases between them. Germline V gene sequence: CDR1 LNHDA, CDR2 SQIVND (reference sequence). CDR3 DNA: TGTGCCAGTAGTATGGCAGGGAGCCCCTACGAGCAGTACTTC. The encoded protein is CASSMAGSPYEQYF.

This clonotype has ten or more counts. The rearrangement uses TRBV2 and TRBJ2-1, with 12 positions matching TRBD2. The CDR3 contains 17 residues. After removal of 1 base from V and 5 bases from J, the junction contained 6 bases not matched to a gene. CDR1 and CDR2 from the germline V gene are SNHLY and FYNNEI. In DNA, the CDR3 is TGTGCCAGCAGTGAAGGTGGCTCTAGCGGGAGGGACAATGAGCAGTTCTTC. Amino acids: CASSEGGSSGRDNEQFF.

This clonotype occurred many times. The rearrangement links TRBV3-1 to TRBJ2-7; 9 positions agree with TRBD2. The CDR3 consists of 16 residues. V trimming: 2 bases; J trimming: 3 bases; junction bases outside the gene matches: 8. Germline CDR1 is LGHDT and CDR2 is YNNKEL (reference sequence). The CDR3 DNA is TGTGCCAGCAGCCAATCGCGCGGGAGGGCACACTACGAGCAGTACTTC. It specifies CASSQSRGRAHYEQYF.

This clonotype has a count of ten or more. The chain employs TRBV27 and TRBJ1-5, with D possibly matching TRBD1 (5 bases). This CDR3 has 14 residues. V dropped 3 bases and J dropped 6 bases, with 12 bases sitting between them. CDR1 and CDR2 from the germline V gene are MNHEY and SMNVEV (reference sequence). CDR3 in amino acids: CASSFSLRGQPQHF. The CDR3 coding sequence is TGTGCCAGCAGTTTTTCCCTAAGGGGTCAGCCCCAGCATTTT.

This clonotype was found many times. In nucleotides, the CDR3 is TGTGCCAGTAGTCCGGGGGGAGCGTACACTGAAGCTTTCTTT. Its protein product is CASSPGGAYTEAFF. The chain couples TRBV19 to TRBJ1-1, with D possibly being TRBD1 (5 bases). Trimming stripped 5 bases from V and 3 bases from J, with 13 bases between. The CDR3 contains 14 residues. From germline, CDR1 is LNHDA and CDR2 SQIVND (reference sequence). The whole variable domain, filled in from reference TRBV19 and TRBJ1-1, reads DGGITQSPKYLFRKEGQNVTLSCEQNLNHDAMYWYRQDPGQGLRLIYYSQIVNDFQKGDIAEGYSVSREKKESFPLTVTSAQKNPTAFYLCASSPGGAYTEAFFGQGTRLTVV.

This clonotype has a count of ten or more. The chain recombines TRBV12-3 or TRBV12-4 with TRBJ2-2; the D is unclear. V gave up 7 bases and J gave up 0 bases, with 15 bases separating them. This CDR3 has 16 amino acids. Here the CDR3 DNA reads TGTGCCAGCAAACTGGGATGGGGTCCGAACACCGGGGAGCTGTTTTTT. Its protein product is CASKLGWGPNTGELFF.

This chain uses TRBV19 with TRBJ2-2, with 14 bases aligning to TRBD2. V dropped 4 bases and J dropped 7; count of bases not matched to a gene: 5. The CDR3 is 16 residues long. CDR1 is LNHDA, CDR2 SQIVND, per germline (reference sequence). The CDR3 DNA reads as TGTGCCAGTAGTACAGGGACTAGCGGGAGTAGCGGGGAGCTGTTTTTT. This codes for CASSTGTSGSSGELFF.

This clonotype has more than one count but fewer than ten. V and J are TRBV19 and TRBJ2-5, with 12 nucleotides matching TRBD2. Trimming at V came to 3 bases and at J to 3 bases, leaving 5 bases not matched to a gene. The CDR3 runs to 16 residues. Germline lookup yields CDR1 LNHDA and CDR2 SQIVND (reference sequence). In nucleotides, the CDR3 is TGTGCCAGTAGTATCACCCGACTAGCGGGAGAAGAGACCCAGTACTTC. Residues: CASSITRLAGEETQYF.